This T cell receptor (beta chain) was found in a study of early T cells in non-severe SARS-CoV-2 infection. From germline, CDR1 is MNHEY and CDR2 SVGEGT. The CDR3 has 21 amino acids. Trimming removed 4 bases at V and 2 bases at J, with 30 bases between. Unique molecular identifiers were added to individual cDNA molecules. Each CDR3 protein gets one entry after TCRdb re-called the 5' RACE reads with MiXCR. The sample holds tens of thousands of distinct CDR3 sequences, around 13% seen once. This clonotype was observed at least ten times. The source is an adult who was a healthcare worker with PCR-confirmed SARS-CoV-2 infection or an uninfected control (not recorded which). V gene TRBV6-2 or TRBV6-3 combines with J gene TRBJ1-5, with a possible D match to TRBD1 (5 bases). Input material: whole blood. This CDR3 reads CASSLRWDAWTVQVGNQPQHF. The CDR3 DNA is TGTGCCAGCAGTTTGCGCTGGGACGCCTGGACGGTCCAGGTTGGCAATCAGCCCCAGCATTTT.